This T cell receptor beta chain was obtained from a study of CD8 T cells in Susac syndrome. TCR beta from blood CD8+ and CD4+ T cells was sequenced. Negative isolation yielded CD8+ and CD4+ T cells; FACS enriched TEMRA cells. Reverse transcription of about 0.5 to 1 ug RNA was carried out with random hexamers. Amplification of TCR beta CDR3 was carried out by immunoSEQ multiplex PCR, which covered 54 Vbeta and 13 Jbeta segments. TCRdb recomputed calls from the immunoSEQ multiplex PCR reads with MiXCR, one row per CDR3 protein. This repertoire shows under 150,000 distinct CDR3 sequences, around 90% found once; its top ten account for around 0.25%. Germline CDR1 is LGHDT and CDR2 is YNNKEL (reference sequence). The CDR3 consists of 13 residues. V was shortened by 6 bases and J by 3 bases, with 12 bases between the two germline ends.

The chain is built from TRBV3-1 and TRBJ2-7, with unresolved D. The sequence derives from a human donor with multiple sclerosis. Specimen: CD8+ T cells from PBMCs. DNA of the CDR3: TGTGCCAGCAGGCCGGACGGGCGCTACGAGCAGTACTTC. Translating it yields CASRPDGRYEQYF.